This record covers a single T cell receptor beta chain. The data derive from a study of blood T cell repertoires in COVID-19. Across the study: Researchers got acute and convalescent COVID-19 samples from the United States, Italy and Spain. T cells, B-cell-depleted T cells, or PBMCs provided the cDNA or gDNA that served as material.

The CDR3 has 15 residues. With V trimmed by 6 bases and J by 4 bases, 10 bases remained unmatched. The V gene's germline CDR1 is LNHDA and CDR2 SQIVND (reference sequence). Original handling: By means of reference gene primer amplification, nucleated cell counts were estimated. The table came from immunoSEQ multiplex PCR; TCRdb's copy has only in-frame clones and leaves some out. The DNA gave D and trimming, while V, J and clone size come from that table. The sample shows 150,000 or so clones, 78% of them seen only once. The TCR was taken from a man aged 80 or over with acute or convalescent COVID-19. The V and J genes are TRBV19 and TRBJ1-2; 8 positions agree with TRBD1. Sample: peripheral blood. CDR3 DNA sequence: TGTGCCAGTAGCCGGACAGGGTCTGACCCCTATGGCTACACCTTC. Translation: CASSRTGSDPYGYTF.